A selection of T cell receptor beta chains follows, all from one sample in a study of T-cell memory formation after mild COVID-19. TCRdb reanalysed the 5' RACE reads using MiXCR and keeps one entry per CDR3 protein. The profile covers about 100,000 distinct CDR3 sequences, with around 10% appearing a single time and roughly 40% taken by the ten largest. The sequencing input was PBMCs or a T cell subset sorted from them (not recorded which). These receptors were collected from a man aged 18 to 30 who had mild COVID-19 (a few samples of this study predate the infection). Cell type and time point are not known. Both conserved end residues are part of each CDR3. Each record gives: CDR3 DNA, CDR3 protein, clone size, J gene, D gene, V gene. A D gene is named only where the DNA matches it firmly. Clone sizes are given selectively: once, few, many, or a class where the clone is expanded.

DNA: TGTGCCAGCAGATATTCGGACCCCGGCCCTAAGAGCAATCAGCCCCAGCATTTT
CDR3: CASRYSDPGPKSNQPQHF
size: .
J: TRBJ1-5
D: .
V: TRBV27

DNA: TGTGCCAGCAGCCAAGAGGTCGGGACAGGGGAATTCTCGGCCTATAATTCACCCCTCCACTTT
CDR3: CASSQEVGTGEFSAYNSPLHF
size: few
J: TRBJ1-6
D: TRBD1
V: TRBV4-2

DNA: TGTGCCAGCAGTATCAGCGGGGGGCAATACAATGAGCAGTTCTTC
CDR3: CASSISGGQYNEQFF
size: .
J: TRBJ2-1
D: TRBD2
V: TRBV6-4

DNA: TGTGCCAGCAGCTCCGGGACGGAGGAGCAGTACTTC
CDR3: CASSSGTEEQYF
size: few
J: TRBJ2-7
D: .
V: TRBV12-3/TRBV12-4

DNA: TGCGCCAGCAGCCAAGATCGAACAAACTACGAGCAGTACTTC
CDR3: CASSQDRTNYEQYF
size: .
J: TRBJ2-7
D: .
V: TRBV4-3

DNA: TGTGCCAGTCAGATCCGGGGCGCGGATGGCTACACCTTC
CDR3: CASQIRGADGYTF
size: .
J: TRBJ1-2
D: .
V: TRBV6-6

DNA: TGCAGTGCTAGAGGGACAGGGGGCTCCTACAATGAGCAGTTCTTC
CDR3: CSARGTGGSYNEQFF
size: many
J: TRBJ2-1
D: TRBD1
V: TRBV20-1

DNA: TGTGCTAGTGGTTCCCGGGACAGGGTCATTAACACTGAAGCTTTCTTT
CDR3: CASGSRDRVINTEAFF
size: .
J: TRBJ1-1
D: TRBD1
V: TRBV12-5

DNA: TGTGCCACCAGCAGAACCACCCCAGGCTATGGCTACACCTTC
CDR3: CATSRTTPGYGYTF
size: many
J: TRBJ1-2
D: .
V: TRBV15

DNA: TGTGCCTGGACGTCAGGGGGCGCGAGCACAGATACGCAGTATTTT
CDR3: CAWTSGGASTDTQYF
size: .
J: TRBJ2-3
D: TRBD1
V: TRBV30

DNA: TGTGCCAGCAGTGTTTGGGGGCCCAATGAGCAGTTCTTC
CDR3: CASSVWGPNEQFF
size: .
J: TRBJ2-1
D: .
V: TRBV12-3/TRBV12-4

DNA: TGTGCCAGTAGTGCGATTGGGCAGGGGGTCACTGAAGCTTTCTTT
CDR3: CASSAIGQGVTEAFF
size: .
J: TRBJ1-1
D: TRBD1
V: TRBV19

DNA: TGTGCCATCACCGGGGGGACCACAGATACGCAGTATTTT
CDR3: CAITGGTTDTQYF
size: .
J: TRBJ2-3
D: TRBD2
V: TRBV2

DNA: TGTGCCAGCAGCCCCCAGGCCGGACAGGCGAACGAGCAGTACTTC
CDR3: CASSPQAGQANEQYF
size: many
J: TRBJ2-7
D: TRBD1
V: TRBV7-2

DNA: TGTGCCAGCAGCTCGACTCCTTCGAACACCGGGGAGCTGTTTTTT
CDR3: CASSSTPSNTGELFF
size: many
J: TRBJ2-2
D: .
V: TRBV7-3

DNA: TGTGCCAGTATTCGGGGAAATGAGCAGTTCTTC
CDR3: CASIRGNEQFF
size: .
J: TRBJ2-1
D: .
V: TRBV19

DNA: TGTGCCAGTAGTATTAATTTGGCAGGGTGGACAGATACGCAGTATTTT
CDR3: CASSINLAGWTDTQYF
size: few
J: TRBJ2-3
D: .
V: TRBV19

DNA: TGTGCCAGCAGTAAATCGGACGGGTACGAGCAGTACTTC
CDR3: CASSKSDGYEQYF
size: .
J: TRBJ2-7
D: .
V: TRBV28

DNA: TGTGCCAGCAGCTGGTCTCGGGGAGCCGCGCAGTATTTT
CDR3: CASSWSRGAAQYF
size: .
J: TRBJ2-3
D: .
V: TRBV5-4

DNA: TGTGCCAGCAGCGCAGGGGACAGGGGTTTTCTGAACACTGAAGCTTTCTTT
CDR3: CASSAGDRGFLNTEAFF
size: few
J: TRBJ1-1
D: TRBD1
V: TRBV5-4

DNA: TGTGCCGCTAGAGGGCTGAGCTATAGCAATCAGCCCCAGCATTTT
CDR3: CAARGLSYSNQPQHF
size: .
J: TRBJ1-5
D: .
V: TRBV28

DNA: TGTGCCAGCAGTTTCGGGGGTCCGTGGGAGCAGTACTTC
CDR3: CASSFGGPWEQYF
size: .
J: TRBJ2-7
D: .
V: TRBV12-3/TRBV12-4

DNA: TGCAGTGCTATCAGCGGGTCGGAGGGGGTCTGGCAGTTCTTC
CDR3: CSAISGSEGVWQFF
size: few
J: TRBJ2-1
D: .
V: TRBV20-1

DNA: TGTGCCAGCAGGAGGAGTTACAATGAGCAGTTCTTC
CDR3: CASRRSYNEQFF
size: many
J: TRBJ2-1
D: .
V: TRBV7-2

DNA: TGTGCCAGCAGCGTAACAGGGGCAACTAATGAAAAACTGTTTTTT
CDR3: CASSVTGATNEKLFF
size: few
J: TRBJ1-4
D: TRBD1
V: TRBV7-7

DNA: TGTGCCAGCAGTTTAGCGGCAGGCGGGGAGCTGTTTTTT
CDR3: CASSLAAGGELFF
size: few
J: TRBJ2-2
D: .
V: TRBV12-3/TRBV12-4

DNA: TGTGCCAGCAGGCTTCAGGGATATCGTTCTGGCTACACCTTC
CDR3: CASRLQGYRSGYTF
size: .
J: TRBJ1-2
D: .
V: TRBV6-1

DNA: TGTGCCAGCAGTTATCCCCTTACCTTGGCAGATACGCAGTATTTT
CDR3: CASSYPLTLADTQYF
size: .
J: TRBJ2-3
D: .
V: TRBV6-2/TRBV6-3

DNA: TGCGCCAGCAGCCAAGTGGGGGCGCACACCGGGGAGCTGTTTTTT
CDR3: CASSQVGAHTGELFF
size: .
J: TRBJ2-2
D: .
V: TRBV4-1

DNA: TGTGCCAGCAGCCCCCCAGGGGACACCGGGGAGCTGTTTTTT
CDR3: CASSPPGDTGELFF
size: many
J: TRBJ2-2
D: .
V: TRBV3-1

DNA: TGTGCCAGCAGCTTCCGGACAGGGCGGAATCAGCCCCAGCATTTT
CDR3: CASSFRTGRNQPQHF
size: few
J: TRBJ1-5
D: TRBD1
V: TRBV7-8